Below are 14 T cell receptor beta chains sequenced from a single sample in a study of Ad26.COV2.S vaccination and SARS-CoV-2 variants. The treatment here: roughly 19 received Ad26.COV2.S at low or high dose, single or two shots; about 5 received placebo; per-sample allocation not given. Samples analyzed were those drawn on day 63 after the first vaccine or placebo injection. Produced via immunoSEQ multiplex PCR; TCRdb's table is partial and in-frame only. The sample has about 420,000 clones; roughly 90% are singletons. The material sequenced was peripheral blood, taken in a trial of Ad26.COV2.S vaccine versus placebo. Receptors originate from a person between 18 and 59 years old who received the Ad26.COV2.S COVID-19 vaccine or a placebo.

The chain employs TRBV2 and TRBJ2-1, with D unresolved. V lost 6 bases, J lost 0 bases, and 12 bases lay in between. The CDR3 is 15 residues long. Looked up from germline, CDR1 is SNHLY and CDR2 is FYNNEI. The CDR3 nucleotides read TGTGCCAGCAGCCGGAGTTCCCTCTCCTACAATGAGCAGTTCTTC. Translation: CASSRSSLSYNEQFF.

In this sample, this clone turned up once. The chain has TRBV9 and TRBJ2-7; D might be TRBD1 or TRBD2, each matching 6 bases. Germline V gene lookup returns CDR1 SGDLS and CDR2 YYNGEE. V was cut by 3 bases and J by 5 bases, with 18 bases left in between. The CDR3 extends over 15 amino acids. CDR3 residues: CASSATGANFNEQYF. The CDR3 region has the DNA TGTGCCAGCAGCGCCACGGGGGCGAATTTCAACGAGCAGTACTTC. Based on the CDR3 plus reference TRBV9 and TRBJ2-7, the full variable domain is DSGVTQTPKHLITATGQRVTLRCSPRSGDLSVYWYQQSLDQGLQFLIQYYNGEERAKGNILERFSAQQFPDLHSELNLSSLELGDSALYFCASSATGANFNEQYFGPGTRLTVT.

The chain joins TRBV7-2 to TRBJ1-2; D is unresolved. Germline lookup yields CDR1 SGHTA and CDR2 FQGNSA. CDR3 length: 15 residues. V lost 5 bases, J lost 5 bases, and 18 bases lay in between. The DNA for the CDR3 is TGTGCCAGCAGCCTGACGGGTGGAGTAGGATATGGCTACACCTTC. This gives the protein CASSLTGGVGYGYTF.

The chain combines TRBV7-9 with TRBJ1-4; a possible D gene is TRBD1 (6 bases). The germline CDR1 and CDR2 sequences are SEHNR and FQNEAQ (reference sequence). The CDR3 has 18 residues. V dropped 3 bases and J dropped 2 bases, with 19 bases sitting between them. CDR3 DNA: TGTGCCAGCAGCTTTAAGGACAGCGGGTTTTGGACTAATGAAAAACTGTTTTTT. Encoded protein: CASSFKDSGFWTNEKLFF.

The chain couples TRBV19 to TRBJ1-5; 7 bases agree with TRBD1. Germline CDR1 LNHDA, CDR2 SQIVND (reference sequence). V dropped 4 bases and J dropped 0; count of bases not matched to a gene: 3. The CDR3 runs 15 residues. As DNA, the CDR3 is TGTGCCAGTAGTAGGGACAGAAATAGCAATCAGCCCCAGCATTTT. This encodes CASSRDRNSNQPQHF.

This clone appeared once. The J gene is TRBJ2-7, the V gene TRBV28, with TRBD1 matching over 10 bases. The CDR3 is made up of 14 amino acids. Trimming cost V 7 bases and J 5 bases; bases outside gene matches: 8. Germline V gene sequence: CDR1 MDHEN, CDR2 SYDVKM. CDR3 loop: CASTADRGNDEQYF. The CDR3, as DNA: TGTGCCAGCACCGCGGACAGGGGGAACGACGAGCAGTACTTC.

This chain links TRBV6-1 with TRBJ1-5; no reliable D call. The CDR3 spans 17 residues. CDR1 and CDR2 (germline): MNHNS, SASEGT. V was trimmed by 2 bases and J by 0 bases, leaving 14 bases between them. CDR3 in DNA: TGTGCCAGCAGTGAATTCGGAGGCCCTAATAGCAATCAGCCCCAGCATTTT. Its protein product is CASSEFGGPNSNQPQHF.

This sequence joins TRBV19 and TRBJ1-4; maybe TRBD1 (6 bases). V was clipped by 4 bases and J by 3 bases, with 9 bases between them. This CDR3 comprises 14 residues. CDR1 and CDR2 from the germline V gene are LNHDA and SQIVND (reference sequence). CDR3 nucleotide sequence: TGTGCCAGTAGTAGAGGGGGAGCTAATGAAAAACTGTTTTTT. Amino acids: CASSRGGANEKLFF.

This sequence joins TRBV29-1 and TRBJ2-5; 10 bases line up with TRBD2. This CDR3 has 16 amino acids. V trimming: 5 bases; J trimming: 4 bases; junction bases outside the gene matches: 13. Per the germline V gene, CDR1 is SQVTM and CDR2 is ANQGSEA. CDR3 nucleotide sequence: TGCAGCGTTTACGGCCCGGGACTAGCGACGAGAGAGACCCAGTACTTC. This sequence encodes CSVYGPGLATRETQYF.

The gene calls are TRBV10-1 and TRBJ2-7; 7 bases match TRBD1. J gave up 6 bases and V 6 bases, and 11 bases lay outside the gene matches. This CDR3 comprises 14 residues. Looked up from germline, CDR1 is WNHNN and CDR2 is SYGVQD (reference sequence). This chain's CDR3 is CASSRGWTGSEQYF. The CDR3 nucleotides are TGCGCCAGCAGCAGGGGGTGGACCGGGTCCGAGCAGTACTTC.

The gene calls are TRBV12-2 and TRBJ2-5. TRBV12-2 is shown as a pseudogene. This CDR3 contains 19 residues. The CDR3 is CASRLRHSTRQTLQETQYF. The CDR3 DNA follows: TGTGCAAGTCGCTTAAGGCACAGTACTAGACAGACCCTCCAAGAGACCCAGTACTTC.

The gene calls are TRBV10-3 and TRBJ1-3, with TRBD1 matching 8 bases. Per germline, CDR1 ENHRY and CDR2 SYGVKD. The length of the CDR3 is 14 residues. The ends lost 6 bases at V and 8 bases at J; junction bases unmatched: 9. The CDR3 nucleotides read TGTGCCATCAGGGGTGGACAGGGCATACACACCATATATTTT. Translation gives CAIRGGQGIHTIYF.

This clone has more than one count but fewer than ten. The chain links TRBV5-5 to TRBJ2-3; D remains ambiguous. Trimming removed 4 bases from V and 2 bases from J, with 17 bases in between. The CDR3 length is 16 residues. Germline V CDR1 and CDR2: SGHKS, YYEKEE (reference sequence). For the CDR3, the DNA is TGTGCCAGCAGCCTGGAACAGTTTTCCGACACAGATACGCAGTATTTT. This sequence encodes CASSLEQFSDTDTQYF.

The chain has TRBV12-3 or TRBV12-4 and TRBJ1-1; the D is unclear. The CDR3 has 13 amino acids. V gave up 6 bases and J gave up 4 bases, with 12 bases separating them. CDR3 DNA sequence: TGTGCCAGCAGCCGCCGTAGTCTCACTGAAGCTTTCTTT. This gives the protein CASSRRSLTEAFF.